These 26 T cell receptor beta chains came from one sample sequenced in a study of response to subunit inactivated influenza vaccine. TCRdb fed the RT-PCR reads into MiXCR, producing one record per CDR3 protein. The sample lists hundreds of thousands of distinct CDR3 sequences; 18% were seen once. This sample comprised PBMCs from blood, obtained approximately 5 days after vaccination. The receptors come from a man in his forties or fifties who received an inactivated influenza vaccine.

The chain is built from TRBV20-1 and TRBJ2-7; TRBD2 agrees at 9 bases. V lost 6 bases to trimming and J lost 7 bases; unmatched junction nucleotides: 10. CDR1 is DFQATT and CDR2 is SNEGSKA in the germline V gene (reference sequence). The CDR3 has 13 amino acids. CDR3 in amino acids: CSAGPGGRVEQYF. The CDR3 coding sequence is TGCAGTGCCGGTCCGGGCGGGAGGGTTGAGCAGTACTTC.

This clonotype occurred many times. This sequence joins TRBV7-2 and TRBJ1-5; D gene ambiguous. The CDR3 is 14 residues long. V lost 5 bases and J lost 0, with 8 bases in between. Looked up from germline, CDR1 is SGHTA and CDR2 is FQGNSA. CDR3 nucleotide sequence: TGTGCCAGCAGCGCACGCAATAGCAATCAGCCCCAGCATTTT. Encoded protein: CASSARNSNQPQHF. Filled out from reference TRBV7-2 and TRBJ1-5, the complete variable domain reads GAGVSQSPSNKVTEKGKDVELRCDPISGHTALYWYRQSLGQGLEFLIYFQGNSAPDKSGLPSDRFSAERTGGSVSTLTIQRTQQEDSAVYLCASSARNSNQPQHFGDGTRLSIL.

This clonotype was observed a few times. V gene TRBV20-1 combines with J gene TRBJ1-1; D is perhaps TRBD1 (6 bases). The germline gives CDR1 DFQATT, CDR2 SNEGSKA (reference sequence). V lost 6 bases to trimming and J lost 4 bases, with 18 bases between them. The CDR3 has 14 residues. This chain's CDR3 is CSAKAAGVVTEAFF. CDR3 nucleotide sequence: TGCAGTGCCAAAGCCGCAGGGGTAGTCACTGAAGCTTTCTTT.

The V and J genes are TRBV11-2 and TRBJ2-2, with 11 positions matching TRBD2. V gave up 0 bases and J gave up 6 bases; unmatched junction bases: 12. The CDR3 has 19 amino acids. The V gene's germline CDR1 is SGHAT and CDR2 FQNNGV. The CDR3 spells CASSLERLAGKPGSGELFF. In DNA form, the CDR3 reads TGTGCCAGCAGCTTAGAACGACTAGCGGGAAAGCCCGGCTCCGGGGAGCTGTTTTTT.

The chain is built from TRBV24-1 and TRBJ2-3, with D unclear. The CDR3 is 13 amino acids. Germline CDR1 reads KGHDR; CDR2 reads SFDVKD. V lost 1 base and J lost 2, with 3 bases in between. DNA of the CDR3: TGTGCCACCAGTGATTTCTTCACAGATACGCAGTATTTT. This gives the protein CATSDFFTDTQYF.

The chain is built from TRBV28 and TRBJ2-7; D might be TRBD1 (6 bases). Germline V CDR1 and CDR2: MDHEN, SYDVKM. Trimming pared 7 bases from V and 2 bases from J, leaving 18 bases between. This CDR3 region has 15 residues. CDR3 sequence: CASNNPDRITYEQYF. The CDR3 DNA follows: TGTGCCAGCAACAACCCCGACAGGATAACCTACGAGCAGTACTTC. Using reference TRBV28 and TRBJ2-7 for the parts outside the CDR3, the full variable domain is DVKVTQSSRYLVKRTGEKVFLECVQDMDHENMFWYRQDPGLGLRLIYFSYDVKMKEKGDIPEGYSVSREKKERFSLILESASTNQTSMYLCASNNPDRITYEQYFGPGTRLTVT.

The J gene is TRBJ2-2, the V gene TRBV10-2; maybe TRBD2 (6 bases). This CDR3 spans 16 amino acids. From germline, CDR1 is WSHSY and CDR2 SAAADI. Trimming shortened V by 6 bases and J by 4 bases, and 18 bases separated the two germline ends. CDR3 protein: CASSDFGSTGTGELFF. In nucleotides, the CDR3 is TGCGCCAGCAGCGACTTCGGGAGTACGGGCACCGGGGAGCTGTTTTTT.

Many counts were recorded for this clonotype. This chain's CDR3 is CASSQDYSTNTEAFF. The CDR3, as DNA: TGTGCCAGCAGCCAAGATTACAGTACGAACACTGAAGCTTTCTTT. This chain joins TRBV3-1 and TRBJ1-1, with D unresolved. The CDR3 runs 15 residues. Deletions cut 0 bases from V and 1 base from J, with 9 bases between. CDR1 is LGHDT, CDR2 YNNKEL, per germline (reference sequence).

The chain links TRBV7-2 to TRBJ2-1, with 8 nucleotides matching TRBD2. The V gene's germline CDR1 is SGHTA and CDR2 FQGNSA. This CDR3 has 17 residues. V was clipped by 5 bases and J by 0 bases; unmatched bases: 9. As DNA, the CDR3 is TGTGCCAGCAGCCCGGGGGGGGGGATATACTCCTACAATGAGCAGTTCTTC. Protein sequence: CASSPGGGIYSYNEQFF.

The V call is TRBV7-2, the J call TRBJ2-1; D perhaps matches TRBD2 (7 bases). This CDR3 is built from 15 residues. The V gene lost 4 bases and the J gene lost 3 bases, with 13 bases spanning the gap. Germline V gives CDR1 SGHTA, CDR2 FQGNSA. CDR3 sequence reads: CASSSMGGRYNEQFF. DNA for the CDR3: TGTGCCAGCAGCTCCATGGGGGGGCGCTACAATGAGCAGTTCTTC.

The DNA for the CDR3 is TGTGCCAGCAGCGTAGCGGGAGGGCCGGACTATGGGCCAGATACGCAGTATTTT. Residues: CASSVAGGPDYGPDTQYF. This chain uses TRBV9 with TRBJ2-3, with TRBD2 matching over 8 bases. CDR3 length: 18 amino acids. After removal of 0 bases from V and 4 bases from J, the junction contained 13 bases not matched to a gene. The germline V gene encodes CDR1 SGDLS and CDR2 YYNGEE.

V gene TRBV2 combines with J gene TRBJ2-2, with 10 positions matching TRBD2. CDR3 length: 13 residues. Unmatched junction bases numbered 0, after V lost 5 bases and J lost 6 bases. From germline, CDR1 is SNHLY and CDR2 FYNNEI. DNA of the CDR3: TGTGCCAGCAGTAGCGGGAGGGCCGGGGAGCTGTTTTTT. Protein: CASSSGRAGELFF. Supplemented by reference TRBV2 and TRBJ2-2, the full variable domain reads EPEVTQTPSHQVTQMGQEVILRCVPISNHLYFYWYRQILGQKVEFLVSFYNNEISEKSEIFDDQFSVERPDGSNFTLKIRSTKLEDSAMYFCASSSGRAGELFFGEGSRLTVL.

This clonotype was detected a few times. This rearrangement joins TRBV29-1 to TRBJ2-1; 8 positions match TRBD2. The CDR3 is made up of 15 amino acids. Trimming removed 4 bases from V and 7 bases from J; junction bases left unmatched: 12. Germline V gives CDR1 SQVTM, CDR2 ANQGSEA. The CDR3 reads CSVGSGSRSGNEQFF. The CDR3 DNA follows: TGCAGCGTTGGGAGCGGGAGTCGATCTGGGAATGAGCAGTTCTTC.

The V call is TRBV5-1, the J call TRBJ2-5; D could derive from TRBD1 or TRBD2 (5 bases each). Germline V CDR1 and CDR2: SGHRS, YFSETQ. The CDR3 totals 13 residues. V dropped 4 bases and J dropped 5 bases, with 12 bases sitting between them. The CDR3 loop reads CASSPMRGETQYF. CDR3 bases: TGCGCCAGCAGCCCGATGAGGGGTGAGACCCAGTACTTC.

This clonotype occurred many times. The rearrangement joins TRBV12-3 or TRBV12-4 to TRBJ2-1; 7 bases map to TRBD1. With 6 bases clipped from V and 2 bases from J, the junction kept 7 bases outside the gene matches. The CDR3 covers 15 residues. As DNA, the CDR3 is TGTGCCAGCAGGCCCCCAGGGGGTCCCTACAATGAGCAGTTCTTC. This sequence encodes CASRPPGGPYNEQFF.

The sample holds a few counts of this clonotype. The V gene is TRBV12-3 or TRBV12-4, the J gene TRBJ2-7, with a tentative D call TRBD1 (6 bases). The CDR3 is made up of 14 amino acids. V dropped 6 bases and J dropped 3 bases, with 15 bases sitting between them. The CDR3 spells CASRAGTSYYEQYF. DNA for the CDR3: TGTGCCAGCAGGGCCGGGACATCATACTACGAGCAGTACTTC.

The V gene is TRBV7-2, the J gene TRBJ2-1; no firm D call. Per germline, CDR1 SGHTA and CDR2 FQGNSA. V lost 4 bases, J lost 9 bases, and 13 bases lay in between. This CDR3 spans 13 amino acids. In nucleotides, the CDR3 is TGTGCCAGCAGCTCTAAACCGGGCGTTGAGCAGTTCTTC. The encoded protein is CASSSKPGVEQFF.

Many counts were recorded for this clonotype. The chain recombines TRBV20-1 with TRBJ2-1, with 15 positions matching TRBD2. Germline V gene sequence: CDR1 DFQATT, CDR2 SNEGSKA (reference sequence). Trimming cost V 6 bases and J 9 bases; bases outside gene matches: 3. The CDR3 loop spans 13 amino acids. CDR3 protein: CSALGLAGGEQFF. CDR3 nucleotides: TGCAGTGCCCTGGGACTAGCGGGAGGTGAGCAGTTCTTC.

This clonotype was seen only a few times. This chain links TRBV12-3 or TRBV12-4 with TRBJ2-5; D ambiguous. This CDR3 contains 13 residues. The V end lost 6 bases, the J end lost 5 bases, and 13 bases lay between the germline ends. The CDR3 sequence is CASRPLGWETQYF. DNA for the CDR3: TGTGCCAGCAGGCCACTTGGTTGGGAGACCCAGTACTTC.

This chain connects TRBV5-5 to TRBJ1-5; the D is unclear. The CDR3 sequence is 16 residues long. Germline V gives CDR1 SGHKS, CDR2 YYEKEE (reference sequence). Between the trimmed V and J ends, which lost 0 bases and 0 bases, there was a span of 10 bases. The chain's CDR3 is CASSLVFQNSNQPQHF. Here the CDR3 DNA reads TGTGCCAGCAGCTTGGTATTCCAAAATAGCAATCAGCCCCAGCATTTT.

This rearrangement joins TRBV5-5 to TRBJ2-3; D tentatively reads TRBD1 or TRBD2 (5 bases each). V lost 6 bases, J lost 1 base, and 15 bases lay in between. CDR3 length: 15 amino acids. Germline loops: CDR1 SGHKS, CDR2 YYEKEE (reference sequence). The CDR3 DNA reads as TGTGCCAGCACCCGACGGGGCTCGGGCACAGATACGCAGTATTTT. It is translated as CASTRRGSGTDTQYF.

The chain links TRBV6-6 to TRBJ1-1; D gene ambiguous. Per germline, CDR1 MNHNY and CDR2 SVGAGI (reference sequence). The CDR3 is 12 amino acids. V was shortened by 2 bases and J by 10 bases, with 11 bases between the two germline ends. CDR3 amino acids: CASSYVGALAFF. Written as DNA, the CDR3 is TGTGCCAGCAGTTACGTCGGCGCCTTAGCTTTCTTT.

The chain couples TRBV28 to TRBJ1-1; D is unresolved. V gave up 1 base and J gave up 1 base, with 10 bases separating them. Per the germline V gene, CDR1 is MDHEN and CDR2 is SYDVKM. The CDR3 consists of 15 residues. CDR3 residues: CASSLFWAPNTEAFF. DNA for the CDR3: TGTGCCAGCAGTTTATTTTGGGCCCCGAACACTGAAGCTTTCTTT. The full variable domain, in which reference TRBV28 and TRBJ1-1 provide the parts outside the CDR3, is DVKVTQSSRYLVKRTGEKVFLECVQDMDHENMFWYRQDPGLGLRLIYFSYDVKMKEKGDIPEGYSVSREKKERFSLILESASTNQTSMYLCASSLFWAPNTEAFFGQGTRLTVV.

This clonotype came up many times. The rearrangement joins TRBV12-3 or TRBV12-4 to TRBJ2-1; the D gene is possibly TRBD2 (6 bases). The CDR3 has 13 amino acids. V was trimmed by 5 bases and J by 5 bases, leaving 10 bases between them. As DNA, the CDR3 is TGTGCCAGCAGTACCAGGACTAACAATGAGCAGTTCTTC. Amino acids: CASSTRTNNEQFF.

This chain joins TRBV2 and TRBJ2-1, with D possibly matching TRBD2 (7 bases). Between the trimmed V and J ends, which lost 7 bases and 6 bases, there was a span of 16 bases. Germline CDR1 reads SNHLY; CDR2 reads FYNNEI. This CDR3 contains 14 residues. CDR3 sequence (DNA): TGTGCCAGCAAGGGTACCGGGGGGCCCAATGAGCAGTTCTTC. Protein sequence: CASKGTGGPNEQFF.

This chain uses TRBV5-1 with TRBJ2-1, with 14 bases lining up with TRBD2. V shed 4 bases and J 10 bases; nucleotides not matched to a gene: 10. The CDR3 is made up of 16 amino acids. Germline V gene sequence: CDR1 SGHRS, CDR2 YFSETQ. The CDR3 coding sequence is TGCGCCAGCAGCCCGACTAGCGGGGGGGCCAAGGTAGAGCAGTTCTTC. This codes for CASSPTSGGAKVEQFF.